This T cell receptor beta chain emerged from a study of blood T cell repertoires in COVID-19. Study background: Samples came from the United States, Italy and Spain, spanning acute and convalescent COVID-19. T cells, B-cell-depleted T cells, or PBMCs provided the cDNA or gDNA that served as material.

The V and J ends lost 8 bases and 6 bases respectively, with 8 bases between them. Germline V lookup: CDR1 MNHEY, CDR2 SVGAGI. The CDR3 covers 11 residues. TCRdb's copy holds only in-frame clones and misses some; the assay was immunoSEQ multiplex PCR. The sample carries 140,000 to 150,000 clones, about nine tenths recorded once. Specimen: PBMCs or T cells enriched from blood (not recorded which). The clonotype was recovered from a middle-aged woman who had been exposed to COVID-19. J is TRBJ1-5 and V is TRBV6-5; D is uncertain. CDR3 DNA sequence: TGTGCCAGCGGCCCCACTCAGCCCCAGCATTTT. It specifies CASGPTQPQHF.